The clone carrying this TCR beta chain was observed at least ten times. Antigen specificity is unknown. Unique molecular identifier tags were affixed to discrete cDNA molecules. A single record per CDR3 protein comes from TCRdb applying MiXCR to the 5' RACE reads. This sample carries roughly 40,000 distinct CDR3 sequences, more than 6.5% of them seen once, and the ten largest clones take 6.5% to 8.5%. This specimen belongs to a study of early T cells in non-severe SARS-CoV-2 infection. Overall study context: The authors sequenced bulk RNA from unsorted whole blood, leaving chains unpaired. Whole-study results and caveats: Matches to VDJdb favored anti-spike CD8 responses and missed private and CD4 specificities.

CDR1 is MDHEN, CDR2 SYDVKM, per germline. V was clipped by 5 bases and J by 7 bases, with 23 bases between them. The CDR3 spans 17 residues. The V and J genes are TRBV28 and TRBJ1-4, with D unclear. The receptor was derived from an adult who was a healthcare worker with PCR-confirmed SARS-CoV-2 infection or an uninfected control (not recorded which). The specimen sequenced was whole blood. The CDR3 protein is CASSTLDGGGVGEKLFF. The CDR3 nucleotides are TGTGCCAGCAGTACCCTGGACGGAGGAGGTGTCGGTGAAAAACTGTTTTTT.